This TCR beta chain was captured by sequencing in a study of blood T cell repertoires in COVID-19. Across the whole study: Sources were T cells, B-cell-depleted T cells, or PBMCs; the material itself was cDNA or gDNA.

The method was immunoSEQ multiplex PCR; TCRdb's version includes in-frame clones alone and lacks a portion of them. Of 100,000 to 150,000 clones in the sample, 85% to 90% were seen once. This CDR3 is built from 13 residues. V dropped 5 bases and J dropped 4 bases, with 14 bases sitting between them. CDR1 is SQVTM, CDR2 ANQGSEA, per germline. The count of this clone is one. The source is a woman of 80 years or more with acute or convalescent COVID-19. V usage is TRBV29-1 and J usage is TRBJ1-2; D uncertain. Sequencing was performed on peripheral blood. The DNA of the CDR3 is TGCAGCGTTTCCCCCATCACGGGCTATGGCTACACCTTC. Translated: CSVSPITGYGYTF. The variable domain in full, with the rest retrieved from reference TRBV29-1 and TRBJ1-2, is SAVISQKPSRDICQRGTSLTIQCQVDSQVTMMFWYRQQPGQSLTLIATANQGSEATYESGFVIDKFPISRPNLTFSTLTVSNMSPEDSSIYLCSVSPITGYGYTFGSGTRLTVV.